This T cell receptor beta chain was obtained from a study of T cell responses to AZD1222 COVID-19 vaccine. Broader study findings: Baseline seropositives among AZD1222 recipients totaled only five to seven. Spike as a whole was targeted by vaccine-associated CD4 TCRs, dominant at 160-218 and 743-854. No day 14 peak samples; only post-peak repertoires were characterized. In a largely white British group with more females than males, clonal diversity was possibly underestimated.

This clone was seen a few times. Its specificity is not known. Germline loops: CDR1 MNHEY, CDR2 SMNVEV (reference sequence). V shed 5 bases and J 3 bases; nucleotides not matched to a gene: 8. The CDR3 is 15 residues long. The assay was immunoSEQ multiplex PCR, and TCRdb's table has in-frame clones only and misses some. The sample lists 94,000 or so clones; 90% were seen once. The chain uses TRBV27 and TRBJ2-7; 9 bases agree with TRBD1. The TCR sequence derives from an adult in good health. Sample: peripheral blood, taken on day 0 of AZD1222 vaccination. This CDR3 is CASSTGTGTYYEQYF. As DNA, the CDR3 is TGTGCCAGCAGTACCGGGACAGGGACATACTACGAGCAGTACTTC.